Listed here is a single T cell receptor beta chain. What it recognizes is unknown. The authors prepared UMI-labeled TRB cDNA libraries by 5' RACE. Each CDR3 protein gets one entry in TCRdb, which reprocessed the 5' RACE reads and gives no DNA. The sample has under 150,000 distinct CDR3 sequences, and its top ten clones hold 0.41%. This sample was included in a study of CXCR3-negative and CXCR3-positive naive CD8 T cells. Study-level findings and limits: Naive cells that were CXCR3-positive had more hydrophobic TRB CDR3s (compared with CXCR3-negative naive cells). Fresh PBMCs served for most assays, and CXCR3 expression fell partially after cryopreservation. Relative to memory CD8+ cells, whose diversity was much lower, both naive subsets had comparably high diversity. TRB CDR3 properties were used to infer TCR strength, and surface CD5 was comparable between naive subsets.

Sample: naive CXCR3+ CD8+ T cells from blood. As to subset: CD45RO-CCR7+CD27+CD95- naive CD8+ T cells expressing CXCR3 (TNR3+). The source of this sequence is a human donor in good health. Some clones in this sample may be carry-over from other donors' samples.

The CDR3 loop reads CASSSTGYVPYEQYF. The chain recombines TRBV6-2 or TRBV6-3 with TRBJ2-7; the D call of TRBD1 rests on TCRdb alone, since no DNA is present to check it. The CDR3 consists of 15 residues. The germline CDR1 and CDR2 sequences are MNHEY and SVGEGT.